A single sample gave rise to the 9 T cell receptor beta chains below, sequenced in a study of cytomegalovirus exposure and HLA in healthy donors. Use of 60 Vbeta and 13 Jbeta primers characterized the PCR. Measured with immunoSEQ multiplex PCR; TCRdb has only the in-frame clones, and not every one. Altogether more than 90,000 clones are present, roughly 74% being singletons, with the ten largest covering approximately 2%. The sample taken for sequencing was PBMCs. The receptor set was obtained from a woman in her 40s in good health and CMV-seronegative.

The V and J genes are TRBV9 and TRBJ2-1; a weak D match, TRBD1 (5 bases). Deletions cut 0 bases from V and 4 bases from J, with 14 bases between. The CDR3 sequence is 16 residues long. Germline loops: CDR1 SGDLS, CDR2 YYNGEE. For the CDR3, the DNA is TGTGCCAGCAGCGTAGCCCCCCAGGGCGCATACAATGAGCAGTTCTTC. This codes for CASSVAPQGAYNEQFF. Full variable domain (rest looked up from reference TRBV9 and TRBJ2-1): DSGVTQTPKHLITATGQRVTLRCSPRSGDLSVYWYQQSLDQGLQFLIQYYNGEERAKGNILERFSAQQFPDLHSELNLSSLELGDSALYFCASSVAPQGAYNEQFFGPGTRLTVL.

The CDR3 sequence: CASRSTSGGTDTQYF. As DNA, the CDR3 is TGTGCCAGCAGGTCGACTAGCGGGGGGACAGATACGCAGTATTTT. V is TRBV6-1 and J is TRBJ2-3; 13 bases are shared with TRBD2. Germline trimming cut 6 bases from V and 3 bases from J; bases unmatched to any gene: 3. Germline CDR1 reads MNHNS; CDR2 reads SASEGT. The CDR3 runs to 15 residues.

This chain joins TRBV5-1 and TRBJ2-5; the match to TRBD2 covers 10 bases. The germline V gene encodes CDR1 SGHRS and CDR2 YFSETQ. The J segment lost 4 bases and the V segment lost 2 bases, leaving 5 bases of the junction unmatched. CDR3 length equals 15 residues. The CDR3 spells CASSFSGGQGETQYF. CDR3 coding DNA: TGCGCCAGCAGCTTTAGCGGGGGGCAGGGAGAGACCCAGTACTTC.

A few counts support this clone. CDR3 coding DNA: TGTGCCACTCAGGTGCGAGCTCCCGGGGAGCTGTTTTTT. Its protein is CATQVRAPGELFF. The chain carries TRBV6-1 and TRBJ2-2; no clear D. In germline, CDR1 is MNHNS, CDR2 SASEGT. The CDR3 runs 13 residues. V was clipped by 10 bases and J by 6 bases, with 15 bases between them.

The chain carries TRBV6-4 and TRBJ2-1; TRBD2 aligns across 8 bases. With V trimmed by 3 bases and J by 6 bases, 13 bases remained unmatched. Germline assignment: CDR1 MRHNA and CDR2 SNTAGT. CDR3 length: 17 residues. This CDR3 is CASSDWDSGATINEQFF. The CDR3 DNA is TGTGCCAGCAGTGATTGGGATAGCGGGGCAACAATCAATGAGCAGTTCTTC.

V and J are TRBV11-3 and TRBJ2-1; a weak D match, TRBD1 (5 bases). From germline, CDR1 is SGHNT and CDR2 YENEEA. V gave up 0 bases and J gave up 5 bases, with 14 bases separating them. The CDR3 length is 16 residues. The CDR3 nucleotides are TGTGCCAGCAGCTTAGAGGGGTCGGCAGGGAACAATGAGCAGTTCTTC. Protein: CASSLEGSAGNNEQFF.

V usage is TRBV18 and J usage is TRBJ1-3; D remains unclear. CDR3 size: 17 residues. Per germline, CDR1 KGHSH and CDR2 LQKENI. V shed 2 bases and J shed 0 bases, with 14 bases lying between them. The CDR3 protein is CASSPGIGRSSGNTIYF. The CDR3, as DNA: TGTGCCAGCTCACCAGGAATCGGCCGGAGCTCTGGAAACACCATATATTTT.

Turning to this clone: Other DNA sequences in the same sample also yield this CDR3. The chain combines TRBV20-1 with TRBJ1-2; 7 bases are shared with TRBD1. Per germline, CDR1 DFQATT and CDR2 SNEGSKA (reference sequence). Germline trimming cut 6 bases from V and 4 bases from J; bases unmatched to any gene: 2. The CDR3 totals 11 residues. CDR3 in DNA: TGCAGTGCCCGGGACAGCTATGGCTACACCTTC. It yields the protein CSARDSYGYTF.

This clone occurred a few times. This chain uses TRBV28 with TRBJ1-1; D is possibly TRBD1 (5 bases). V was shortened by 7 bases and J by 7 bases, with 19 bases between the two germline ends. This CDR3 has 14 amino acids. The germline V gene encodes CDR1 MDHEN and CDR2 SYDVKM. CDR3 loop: CASTPAGWGLEAFF. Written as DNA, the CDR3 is TGTGCCAGCACCCCCGCTGGCTGGGGACTTGAAGCTTTCTTT.